This T cell receptor beta chain was found in a study of T cells in Graves' hyperthyroidism and ophthalmopathy. Study results and caveats: Blood samples included most of the expanded thyroid clonotypes exceeding 0.001.

Ophthalmopathy patients showed a Clinical Activity Score of at least 3, NOSPECS grade of at least 4 and duration under 3 months. Patients showing uncontrolled infection, other autoimmune disease, pregnancy or lactation were ineligible. Orbital computed tomography and thyroid ultrasound, together with serum TRAb and thyroxine and clinical symptoms, were used for diagnoses. This clonotype was detected ten times or more. No antigen is known for it. This CDR3 contains 14 residues. Trimming took 6 bases from V and 7 from J; bases not matched to a gene: 5. Germline-derived CDR1 and CDR2 are MNHEY and SVGEGT. TCR beta CDR3 sequences were amplified from RNA transcripts. The HTBI primer set drove a first-round RT-PCR of the TCR CDR3. In TCRdb, the multiplex PCR reads were re-called with MiXCR into one record per CDR3 protein. Among a few hundred thousand distinct CDR3 sequences, approximately 14% were seen once, and the ten largest hold 34%.

The sequenced material came from blood. This clonotype was sampled from a woman aged 40 to 50 with Graves' ophthalmopathy. The J gene is TRBJ2-1, the V gene TRBV6-2 or TRBV6-3; 11 bases are a match to TRBD2. The CDR3 loop reads CASRGTSGGNEQFF. DNA for the CDR3: TGTGCCAGCAGGGGGACTAGCGGAGGGAATGAGCAGTTCTTC.